The 25 T cell receptor beta chains listed next were all sequenced from one sample in a study of shared clonotypes between healthy human individuals. The data were produced by immunoSEQ multiplex PCR, yet TCRdb's version contains in-frame clones alone and is incomplete. The sample has more than 2 million clones, approximately 94% seen once. What was sequenced was naive CD4+ T cells sorted from blood. The subset was: CD45RA+ positively selected. These receptors came from a man between 18 and 35 years old in good health.

The V and J genes are TRBV19 and TRBJ2-3, with TRBD1 as a possible D gene (6 bases). V was clipped by 5 bases and J by 4 bases, with 10 bases between them. The CDR3 loop spans 13 amino acids. The germline V gene encodes CDR1 LNHDA and CDR2 SQIVND (reference sequence). In DNA, the CDR3 is TGTGCCAGTAGTCCAGGGGCACCAGATACGCAGTATTTT. This gives the protein CASSPGAPDTQYF.

DNA for the CDR3: TGTGCCAGCAGCTGGGCTGAAGAGACCCAGTACTTC. This codes for CASSWAEETQYF. This chain joins TRBV5-4 and TRBJ2-5; D uncertain. CDR3 length equals 12 residues. V was trimmed by 3 bases and J by 3 bases, leaving 6 bases between them. The V gene's germline CDR1 is SGHNT and CDR2 YYREEE (reference sequence).

The CDR3 DNA is TGTGCCAGCTCACCTCCTGGACAGGGAAGCTATCAGCCCCAGCATTTT. This encodes CASSPPGQGSYQPQHF. The chain uses TRBV18 and TRBJ1-5, with 8 nucleotides matching TRBD1. Germline loops: CDR1 KGHSH, CDR2 LQKENI. V was pared by 3 bases and J by 5 bases, with 9 bases of the junction left unmatched. This CDR3 is 16 amino acids long.

The genes are TRBV29-1 and TRBJ2-7; tentatively, D is TRBD1 (6 bases). V lost 1 base to trimming and J lost 7 bases, with 14 bases between them. This CDR3 spans 13 amino acids. Germline values: CDR1 SQVTM, CDR2 ANQGSEA. CDR3 in DNA: TGCAGCGTTGAAGCGGACTGGGGACAAGAGCAGTACTTC. This gives the protein CSVEADWGQEQYF.

This sequence joins TRBV7-3 and TRBJ2-3, with a tentative D call TRBD2 (5 bases). Trimming left V 1 base short and J 6 bases short, with 17 bases between. Per germline, CDR1 SGHTA and CDR2 FQGTGA. CDR3 length equals 16 residues. Here the CDR3 reads CASSLSSGVLGDTQYF. CDR3 bases: TGTGCCAGCAGCTTAAGTTCCGGGGTGCTCGGGGATACGCAGTATTTT.

The chain uses TRBV6-5 and TRBJ1-1; weak D call: TRBD1 (6 bases). Trimming removed 4 bases at V and 3 bases at J, with 15 bases between. The CDR3 runs 15 residues. The germline CDR1 and CDR2 sequences are MNHEY and SVGAGI. The CDR3 spells CASSSPTGWYTEAFF. The DNA for the CDR3 is TGTGCCAGCAGTTCCCCAACAGGGTGGTACACTGAAGCTTTCTTT.

This chain uses TRBV11-2 with TRBJ1-2; D is ambiguous. From germline, CDR1 is SGHAT and CDR2 FQNNGV. V lost 5 bases, J lost 5 bases, and 12 bases lay in between. The length of the CDR3 is 13 residues. Here the CDR3 reads CASSPRREYGYTF. CDR3 bases: TGTGCCAGCAGCCCCAGACGGGAGTATGGCTACACCTTC.

This chain joins TRBV18 and TRBJ1-3; D possibly corresponds to TRBD1 (5 bases). With 3 bases removed from V and 0 bases from J, the gap between germline ends came to 9 bases. Germline CDR1 reads KGHSH; CDR2 reads LQKENI. CDR3 length equals 15 residues. Written as DNA, the CDR3 is TGTGCCAGCTCACCCCGGGGCGGCTCTGGAAACACCATATATTTT. It codes for CASSPRGGSGNTIYF.

The chain combines TRBV5-1 with TRBJ1-1; no clear D gene. V lost 0 bases to trimming and J lost 4 bases, with 10 bases between them. The CDR3 has 14 amino acids. Looked up from germline, CDR1 is SGHRS and CDR2 is YFSETQ. The CDR3 DNA reads TGCGCCAGCAGCTTGGAGGCGGGTCCCACTGAAGCTTTCTTT. Its protein product is CASSLEAGPTEAFF.

This clone appeared once. The chain combines TRBV27 with TRBJ1-5; the D gene is possibly TRBD1 (5 bases). The CDR3 runs 13 residues. With 2 bases removed from V and 6 bases from J, the gap between germline ends came to 8 bases. Germline lookup yields CDR1 MNHEY and CDR2 SMNVEV (reference sequence). CDR3 loop: CASSLVGTQPQHF. The CDR3 bases are TGTGCCAGCAGTTTAGTGGGGACTCAGCCCCAGCATTTT.

V and J are TRBV9 and TRBJ2-5, with D perhaps matching TRBD2 (5 bases). Germline CDR1 SGDLS, CDR2 YYNGEE. The CDR3 contains 13 residues. Trimming stripped 3 bases from V and 5 bases from J, with 11 bases between. The CDR3 sequence: CASSATNSETQYF. The CDR3 bases are TGTGCCAGCAGCGCGACTAACTCGGAGACCCAGTACTTC.

The chain carries TRBV15 and TRBJ2-5, with TRBD2 identical over 11 bases. CDR3 length: 16 amino acids. The V segment lost 1 base and the J segment 5 bases; nucleotides outside the gene matches: 6. CDR1 is LNHNV and CDR2 is YYDKDF in the germline V gene (reference sequence). In DNA, the CDR3 is TGTGCCACCAGCAGAGGCGAGACTAGCGGGATCGAGACCCAGTACTTC. This gives the protein CATSRGETSGIETQYF.

The chain carries TRBV30 and TRBJ1-2; D remains ambiguous. The CDR3 length is 14 residues. V was clipped by 1 base and J by 0 bases, with 9 bases between them. Germline loops: CDR1 GTSNPN, CDR2 SVGIG (reference sequence). Here the CDR3 DNA reads TGTGCCTGGAGTGGTCCCTTAACTAACTATGGCTACACCTTC. Translation: CAWSGPLTNYGYTF.

J is TRBJ1-1 and V is TRBV18, with D unresolved. The V end lost 7 bases, the J end lost 2 bases, and 11 bases lay between the germline ends. The CDR3 covers 13 residues. Germline CDR1 and CDR2: KGHSH and LQKENI. This CDR3 is CASCQGSNTEAFF. CDR3 in DNA: TGTGCCAGCTGCCAAGGGTCTAACACTGAAGCTTTCTTT.

On this clone itself: Other DNA sequences in this specimen translate into the identical CDR3. The chain couples TRBV7-9 to TRBJ2-3; TRBD2 matches 11 bases. Germline assignment: CDR1 SEHNR and CDR2 FQNEAQ (reference sequence). J was trimmed by 1 base and V by 5 bases; bases with no gene match: 2. The CDR3 spans 15 residues. The CDR3 nucleotides read TGTGCCAGCAGCCAGGGACTAGCGGGCACAGATACGCAGTATTTT. Translating it yields CASSQGLAGTDTQYF.

The chain uses TRBV4-3 and TRBJ2-3; a possible D gene is TRBD2 (5 bases). Looked up from germline, CDR1 is LGHNA and CDR2 is YSLEER. V gave up 4 bases and J gave up 2 bases, with 10 bases separating them. CDR3 length equals 14 residues. The CDR3 region is CASSLGGFTDTQYF. The CDR3 nucleotides read TGCGCCAGCAGCCTTGGAGGTTTCACAGATACGCAGTATTTT.

The table lists this clone with a few counts. V usage is TRBV28 and J usage is TRBJ1-5, with 9 nucleotides matching TRBD1. Germline V gene data show CDR1 as MDHEN and CDR2 as SYDVKM. There are 15 residues in the CDR3. The V segment lost 7 bases and the J segment 6 bases; nucleotides outside the gene matches: 10. The CDR3 DNA sequence: TGTGCCAGCACCCTGGACAGGGGAGGTGGTCAGCCCCAGCATTTT. Its protein product is CASTLDRGGGQPQHF. The entire variable domain, with the rest obtained from reference TRBV28 and TRBJ1-5, is as follows: DVKVTQSSRYLVKRTGEKVFLECVQDMDHENMFWYRQDPGLGLRLIYFSYDVKMKEKGDIPEGYSVSREKKERFSLILESASTNQTSMYLCASTLDRGGGQPQHFGDGTRLSIL.

The genes are TRBV2 and TRBJ2-2; D gene uncertain. The CDR3 has 13 residues. The V end lost 4 bases, the J end lost 3 bases, and 6 bases lay between the germline ends. Germline V gives CDR1 SNHLY, CDR2 FYNNEI. The CDR3 bases are TGTGCCAGCAGTGCCTACGACACCGGGGAGCTGTTTTTT. Protein: CASSAYDTGELFF.

This chain connects TRBV5-1 to TRBJ2-2; D gene unclear. Germline-derived CDR1 and CDR2 are SGHRS and YFSETQ. V lost 4 bases, J lost 8 bases, and 15 bases lay in between. The CDR3 totals 14 residues. CDR3 sequence: CASSTVPDMGELFF. CDR3 nucleotide sequence: TGCGCCAGCAGCACAGTACCCGATATGGGGGAGCTGTTTTTT.

Only a few counts were recorded for this clone. The chain joins TRBV19 to TRBJ2-1, with 9 nucleotides matching TRBD2. The J segment lost 5 bases and the V segment lost 5 bases, leaving 13 bases of the junction unmatched. Germline loops: CDR1 LNHDA, CDR2 SQIVND (reference sequence). This CDR3 is built from 17 residues. CDR3 residues: CASSQSGRTLSNNEQFF. For the CDR3, the DNA is TGTGCCAGTAGTCAAAGCGGGAGGACATTATCAAACAATGAGCAGTTCTTC.

V gene TRBV5-3 combines with J gene TRBJ1-5; a weak D match, TRBD1 (6 bases). TRBV5-3 qualifies as an ORF whose function is uncertain. This CDR3 has 19 amino acids. V lost 3 bases and J 0 bases, leaving 22 bases between the germline ends. The CDR3 sequence: CARSWRGGRRAYSNQPQHF. CDR3 DNA: TGTGCCAGAAGCTGGAGGGGGGGCCGACGGGCCTATAGCAATCAGCCCCAGCATTTT.

This clone was found a few times. The chain has TRBV7-2 and TRBJ1-6, with 8 bases that match TRBD1. With 8 bases clipped from V and 10 bases from J, the junction kept 13 bases outside the gene matches. There are 15 residues in the CDR3. CDR1 is SGHTA and CDR2 is FQGNSA in the germline V gene. Written as DNA, the CDR3 is TGTGCCAGCCGCCATGCAGGGGGCCAGGCGTCACCCCTCCACTTT. Amino acid sequence: CASRHAGGQASPLHF.

The rearrangement uses TRBV7-2 and TRBJ2-1, with 7 nucleotides matching TRBD2. CDR1 and CDR2 from the germline V gene are SGHTA and FQGNSA. With 5 bases clipped from V and 4 bases from J, the junction kept 11 bases outside the gene matches. CDR3 size: 16 residues. Here the CDR3 DNA reads TGTGCCAGCAGCCTCGCCTCTAGCGGATATTACAATGAGCAGTTCTTC. Amino acids: CASSLASSGYYNEQFF. Supplemented by reference TRBV7-2 and TRBJ2-1, the full variable domain reads GAGVSQSPSNKVTEKGKDVELRCDPISGHTALYWYRQSLGQGLEFLIYFQGNSAPDKSGLPSDRFSAERTGGSVSTLTIQRTQQEDSAVYLCASSLASSGYYNEQFFGPGTRLTVL.

The chain employs TRBV29-1 and TRBJ1-1; D remains unclear. The CDR3 runs to 13 residues. CDR1 is SQVTM, CDR2 ANQGSEA, per germline. Between the trimmed V and J ends, which lost 4 bases and 4 bases, there was a span of 13 bases. CDR3 nucleotide sequence: TGCAGCGTTGCTAATTGGGGATCCACTGAAGCTTTCTTT. It encodes CSVANWGSTEAFF.

The chain carries TRBV5-4 and TRBJ2-5; D possibly corresponds to TRBD2 (7 bases). Trimming stripped 4 bases from V and 5 bases from J, with 18 bases between. From germline, CDR1 is SGHNT and CDR2 YYREEE (reference sequence). The CDR3 is 15 amino acids. The CDR3 DNA reads as TGTGCCAGCAGCATGGGGGGGGCTGGAGGTGAGACCCAGTACTTC. Protein: CASSMGGAGGETQYF.